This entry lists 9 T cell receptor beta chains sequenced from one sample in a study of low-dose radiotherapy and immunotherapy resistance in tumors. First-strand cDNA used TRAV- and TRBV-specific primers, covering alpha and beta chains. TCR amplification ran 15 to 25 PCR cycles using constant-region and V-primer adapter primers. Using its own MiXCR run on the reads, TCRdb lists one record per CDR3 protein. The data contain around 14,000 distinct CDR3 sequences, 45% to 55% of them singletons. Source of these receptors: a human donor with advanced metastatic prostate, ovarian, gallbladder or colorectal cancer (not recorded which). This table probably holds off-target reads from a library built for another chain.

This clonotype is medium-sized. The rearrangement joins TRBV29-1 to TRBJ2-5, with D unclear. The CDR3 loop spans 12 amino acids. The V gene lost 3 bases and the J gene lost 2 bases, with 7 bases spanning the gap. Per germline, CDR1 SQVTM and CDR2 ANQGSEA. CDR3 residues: CSVDWGQETQYF. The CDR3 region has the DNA TGCAGCGTTGATTGGGGACAAGAGACCCAGTACTTC.

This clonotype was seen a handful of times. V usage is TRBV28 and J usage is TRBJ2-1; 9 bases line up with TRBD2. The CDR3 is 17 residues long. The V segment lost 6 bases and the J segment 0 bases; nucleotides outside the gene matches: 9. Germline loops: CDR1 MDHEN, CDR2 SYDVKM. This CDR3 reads CASSYLAGPSSYNEQFF. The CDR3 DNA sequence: TGTGCCAGCAGCTACCTAGCGGGACCGAGCTCCTACAATGAGCAGTTCTTC.

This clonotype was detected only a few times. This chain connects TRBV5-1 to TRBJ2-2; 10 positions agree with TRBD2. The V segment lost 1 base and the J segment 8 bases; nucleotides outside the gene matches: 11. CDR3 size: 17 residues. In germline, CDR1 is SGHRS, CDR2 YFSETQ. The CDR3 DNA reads TGCGCCAGCAGCTTGAGGCTAGCGGGAGAATCGTTGGGGGAGCTGTTTTTT. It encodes CASSLRLAGESLGELFF.

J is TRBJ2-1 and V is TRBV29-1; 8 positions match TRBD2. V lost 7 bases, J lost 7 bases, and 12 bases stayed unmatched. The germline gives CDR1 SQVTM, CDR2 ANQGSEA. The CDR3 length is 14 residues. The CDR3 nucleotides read TGCAGCGGAGGGCAAGCGGGGGCCGGGAATGAGCAGTTCTTC. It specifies CSGGQAGAGNEQFF.

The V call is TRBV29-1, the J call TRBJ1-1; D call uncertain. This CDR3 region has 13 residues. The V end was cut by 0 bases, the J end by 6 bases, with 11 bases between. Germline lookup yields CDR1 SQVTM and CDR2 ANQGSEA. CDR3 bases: TGCAGCGTTGAAGATCGAAGGAAGGCTGAAGCTTTCTTT. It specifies CSVEDRRKAEAFF.

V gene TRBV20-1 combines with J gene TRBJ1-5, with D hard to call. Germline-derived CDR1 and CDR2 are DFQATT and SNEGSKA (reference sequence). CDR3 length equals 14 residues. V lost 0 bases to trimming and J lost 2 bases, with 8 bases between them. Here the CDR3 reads CSAREGTGNQPQHF. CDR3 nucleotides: TGCAGTGCTAGAGAAGGCACAGGCAATCAGCCCCAGCATTTT.

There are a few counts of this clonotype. This CDR3 reads CASSPRLANTGELFF. The CDR3 DNA reads TGTGCCAGCAGCCCTCGACTAGCCAACACCGGGGAGCTGTTTTTT. The genes are TRBV3-1 and TRBJ2-2; 7 bases are shared with TRBD2. This CDR3 spans 15 amino acids. The ends lost 4 bases at V and 2 bases at J; junction bases unmatched: 4. In germline, CDR1 is LGHDT, CDR2 YNNKEL (reference sequence).

The chain's CDR3 is CSARDVEGPLYEQYF. Written as DNA, the CDR3 is TGCAGTGCTAGAGATGTCGAGGGGCCGCTCTACGAGCAGTACTTC. The chain is built from TRBV20-1 and TRBJ2-7; D could derive from TRBD1 or TRBD2 (5 bases each). Trimming took 0 bases from V and 3 from J, leaving 15 bases between them. The CDR3 sequence is 15 residues long. CDR1 is DFQATT, CDR2 SNEGSKA, per germline (reference sequence).

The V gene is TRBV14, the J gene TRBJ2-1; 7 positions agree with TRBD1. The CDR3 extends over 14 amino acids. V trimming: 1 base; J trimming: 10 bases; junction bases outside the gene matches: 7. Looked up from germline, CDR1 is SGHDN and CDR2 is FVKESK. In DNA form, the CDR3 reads TGTGCCAGCAGCCAAGTAAGAGGGGGCGGGGAGCAGTTCTTC. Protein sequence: CASSQVRGGGEQFF.